The clone carrying this TCR beta chain was seen more than once but under ten times. The antigen is undetermined. With V trimmed by 2 bases and J by 3 bases, 11 bases remained unmatched. The CDR3 totals 18 residues. The germline V gene encodes CDR1 KGHSH and CDR2 LQKENI. This record comes from a study of cytomegalovirus exposure and HLA in healthy donors. Overall study results and limits: Most TCR sequences showed up rarely, but some public TCRs showed up in many donors. According to the study, 160 or so TCR beta chains were cytomegalovirus-associated. In presence/absence analyses, roughly uniform sequencing depth across donors was assumed.

The PCR made use of 60 Vbeta and 13 Jbeta primers. The data were produced by immunoSEQ multiplex PCR, yet TCRdb's version contains in-frame clones alone and is incomplete. Here the sample spans 150,000 to 200,000 clones, about 65% being singletons. The chain couples TRBV18 to TRBJ2-3; 10 nucleotides agree with TRBD1. The TCR originated in a woman aged 18 to 35 in good health and CMV-seropositive. The specimen was PBMCs. In nucleotides, the CDR3 is TGTGCCAGCTCACCATCGGTCATAGGACAGGGGGGGACAGATACGCAGTATTTT. This encodes CASSPSVIGQGGTDTQYF.